These 23 T cell receptor beta chains were sequenced from one sample in a study of blood T cells in healthy people across ages. Primers used in a second PCR of roughly 6 to 12 cycles were a sample-barcoded 5' primer and a J-beta primer mix. TCRdb analysed the 5' RACE reads with MiXCR anew, one entry per CDR3 protein. The repertoire includes more than 800,000 distinct CDR3 sequences, 40% to 45% of them detected once, and under 20% sits in the top ten. Sequencing was done on a sample of blood. These receptors all stem from a woman aged 55 to 70 in good health.

The CDR3 DNA reads TGCGCCAGCAGCCAAGGGGCGGGGGCCGGTTACAATGAGCAGTTCTTC. It codes for CASSQGAGAGYNEQFF. J is TRBJ2-1 and V is TRBV4-1; TRBD2 is a possible D gene (7 bases). Between the trimmed V and J ends, which lost 1 base and 4 bases, there was a span of 14 bases. Germline values: CDR1 MGHRA, CDR2 YSYEKL. The CDR3 consists of 16 residues.

This clonotype was counted at least ten times. The chain couples TRBV28 to TRBJ1-5; 9 bases fit TRBD1. The CDR3 sequence is 15 residues long. The V gene end was trimmed by 5 bases and the J gene end by 0 bases; junction bases not matched to a gene: 2. Germline V gives CDR1 MDHEN, CDR2 SYDVKM. The CDR3 loop is CASSPTGGSNQPQHF. In DNA, the CDR3 is TGTGCCAGCAGTCCGACAGGGGGTAGCAATCAGCCCCAGCATTTT.

This clonotype was detected only a few times. This chain links TRBV4-2 with TRBJ2-1, with 12 bases lining up with TRBD2. V shed 0 bases, J shed 0 bases, and the junction held 9 bases outside the gene matches. The length of the CDR3 is 20 residues. Germline V CDR1 and CDR2: LGHNA, YNFKEQ. For the CDR3, the DNA is TGTGCCAGCAGCCAAGAGGGAGGGACTAGCGGGCCTAGCTCCTACAATGAGCAGTTCTTC. Translated: CASSQEGGTSGPSSYNEQFF.

This clonotype was recorded a few times. The rearrangement joins TRBV9 to TRBJ2-5, with TRBD2 matching 12 bases. The ends lost 6 bases at V and 5 bases at J; junction bases unmatched: 11. Germline CDR1 SGDLS, CDR2 YYNGEE. CDR3 length: 16 residues. DNA for the CDR3: TGTGCCAGCACAAGGACTAGCGGGACCCTAGGGGAGACCCAGTACTTC. As protein: CASTRTSGTLGETQYF.

V is TRBV5-6 and J is TRBJ2-5; D not certain. The V gene's germline CDR1 is SGHDT and CDR2 YYEEEE. The CDR3 length is 15 residues. V lost 1 base and J lost 2, with 12 bases in between. The CDR3 region has the DNA TGTGCCAGCAGCTTGTCCGAGGTCAGACAAGAGACCCAGTACTTC. It translates to CASSLSEVRQETQYF.

This clonotype showed up just a few times. The genes are TRBV14 and TRBJ2-1; 11 bases fit TRBD2. The CDR3 has 15 residues. Germline assignment: CDR1 SGHDN and CDR2 FVKESK. With V trimmed by 2 bases and J by 15 bases, 12 bases remained unmatched. CDR3 in amino acids: CASSQNGLAGSRLFF. In DNA, the CDR3 is TGTGCCAGCAGCCAAAATGGACTAGCGGGCTCCAGGTTGTTCTTC.

CDR3 nucleotide sequence: TGTGCCACCAGCCGGGATAAACAGGGGTTAAGGGAGACCCAGTACTTC. Amino acid sequence: CATSRDKQGLRETQYF. The gene calls are TRBV15 and TRBJ2-5, with 7 bases matching TRBD1. There are 16 residues in the CDR3. Germline V lookup: CDR1 LNHNV, CDR2 YYDKDF (reference sequence). After removal of 5 bases from V and 5 bases from J, the junction contained 14 bases not matched to a gene.

The chain employs TRBV2 and TRBJ2-2, with unresolved D. Germline CDR1 and CDR2: SNHLY and FYNNEI. This CDR3 comprises 14 residues. Trimming took 7 bases from V and 3 from J, leaving 12 bases between them. The CDR3 nucleotides read TGTGCCAGCAACGGTGGTCTTCACACCGGGGAGCTGTTTTTT. It is translated as CASNGGLHTGELFF.

This clonotype has at least ten counts. A read error may account for a junction end that differs from germline. V is TRBV12-3 or TRBV12-4 and J is TRBJ2-7; D is unresolved. This CDR3 comprises 12 residues. The CDR3, as DNA: TGTGCCAGCAGCTTAGCCCGGGACGAGCAGTACTTC. Protein: CASSLARDEQYF.

The chain couples TRBV12-3 or TRBV12-4 to TRBJ2-1; tentatively, D is TRBD1 (5 bases). The last part of the DNA fits TRBJ2-7 better; the J call may be wrong. The CDR3 spans 13 residues. The CDR3 loop reads CASSLDRNNEQYF. Written as DNA, the CDR3 is TGTGCCAGCAGTTTAGACAGGAACAATGAGCAGTACTTC.

CDR3: CSAREVGGRRSYNEQFF. CDR3 in DNA: TGCAGTGCTAGAGAAGTTGGCGGGAGGAGGTCCTACAATGAGCAGTTCTTC. This sequence joins TRBV20-1 and TRBJ2-1, with 8 nucleotides matching TRBD2. This CDR3 region has 17 residues. V gave up 0 bases and J gave up 1 base; unmatched junction bases: 8. Per germline, CDR1 DFQATT and CDR2 SNEGSKA (reference sequence).

This chain connects TRBV27 to TRBJ2-7; TRBD1 agrees at 11 bases. This CDR3 spans 15 amino acids. The germline V gene encodes CDR1 MNHEY and CDR2 SMNVEV (reference sequence). The J segment lost 5 bases and the V segment lost 5 bases, leaving 8 bases of the junction unmatched. The CDR3 nucleotides read TGTGCCAGCAGTCCCAGGGACAGGGGGGACGACGAGCAGTACTTC. It codes for CASSPRDRGDDEQYF.

The chain is built from TRBV7-2 and TRBJ1-6; the D is unclear. This CDR3 has 12 residues. Between the trimmed V and J ends, which lost 3 bases and 13 bases, there was a span of 10 bases. Germline lookup yields CDR1 SGHTA and CDR2 FQGNSA. As DNA, the CDR3 is TGTGCCAGCAGCTTCGACGAGGGTCCCCTCCACTTT. Protein: CASSFDEGPLHF.

This clonotype came up a few times. The J gene is TRBJ2-2, the V gene TRBV29-1, with D possibly called TRBD1 or TRBD2 (5 bases each). This CDR3 is built from 13 residues. Trimming shortened V by 6 bases and J by 5 bases, and 13 bases separated the two germline ends. CDR1 is SQVTM and CDR2 is ANQGSEA in the germline V gene. CDR3 protein: CSVGMRGTGELFF. For the CDR3, the DNA is TGCAGCGTCGGTATGAGGGGTACCGGGGAGCTGTTTTTT.

The J gene is TRBJ2-1, the V gene TRBV15, with D possibly being TRBD2 (6 bases). The CDR3 is 15 amino acids. Trimming left V 0 bases short and J 5 bases short, with 11 bases between. The V gene's germline CDR1 is LNHNV and CDR2 YYDKDF (reference sequence). The CDR3 DNA reads TGTGCCACCAGCAGAGAGATCGGGGGAAACAATGAGCAGTTCTTC. Translation: CATSREIGGNNEQFF.

V and J are TRBV10-3 and TRBJ2-7; TRBD2 matches 9 bases. CDR1 ENHRY and CDR2 SYGVKD come from the germline V gene. The CDR3 spans 14 residues. V was pared by 3 bases and J by 2 bases, with 2 bases of the junction left unmatched. The CDR3 coding sequence is TGTGCCATCAGTGAAGCGGGAGGAACCTACGAGCAGTACTTC. Its translation is CAISEAGGTYEQYF.

The chain links TRBV2 to TRBJ2-1; D gene ambiguous. V was pared by 0 bases and J by 7 bases, with 13 bases between. The CDR3 totals 15 residues. Germline V lookup: CDR1 SNHLY, CDR2 FYNNEI. The CDR3 sequence is CASSEARSQINEQFF. CDR3 DNA sequence: TGTGCCAGCAGTGAAGCAAGGAGTCAGATTAATGAGCAGTTCTTC.

The chain recombines TRBV11-2 with TRBJ2-3; D uncertain. V gave up 2 bases and J gave up 0 bases, with 9 bases separating them. This CDR3 spans 15 amino acids. Germline-derived CDR1 and CDR2 are SGHAT and FQNNGV. The CDR3 reads CASSLSDGSTDTQYF. The CDR3 region has the DNA TGTGCCAGCAGCTTATCGGACGGGAGCACAGATACGCAGTATTTT.

The count of this clonotype is one. The chain links TRBV5-1 to TRBJ2-3; D gene uncertain. Trimming pared 5 bases from V and 8 bases from J, leaving 12 bases between. The germline CDR1 and CDR2 sequences are SGHRS and YFSETQ. CDR3 length: 12 residues. CDR3 amino acids: CASRDGSGTQYF. The CDR3, as DNA: TGCGCCAGCAGGGACGGCTCGGGTACGCAGTATTTT.

The chain has TRBV11-2 and TRBJ2-1; 12 nucleotides match TRBD2. V shed 3 bases and J 4 bases; nucleotides not matched to a gene: 13. Germline V gene lookup returns CDR1 SGHAT and CDR2 FQNNGV. The CDR3 sequence is 19 residues long. CDR3 protein: CASSFLGLAGRVGYNEQFF. The CDR3, as DNA: TGTGCCAGCAGCTTCCTCGGACTAGCGGGGAGGGTCGGGTACAATGAGCAGTTCTTC.

This sequence joins TRBV6-1 and TRBJ1-2; 9 bases line up with TRBD1. With 6 bases clipped from V and 4 bases from J, the junction kept 3 bases outside the gene matches. The CDR3 has 13 residues. Germline V CDR1 and CDR2: MNHNS, SASEGT. CDR3 in DNA: TGTGCCAGCAGGGACAGGGGACTCTATGGCTACACCTTC. Its protein is CASRDRGLYGYTF.

This chain uses TRBV7-9 with TRBJ2-2; TRBD2 is a possible D gene (6 bases). The CDR3 loop spans 13 amino acids. Per the germline V gene, CDR1 is SEHNR and CDR2 is FQNEAQ (reference sequence). V was pared by 6 bases and J by 6 bases, with 11 bases between. The CDR3, as DNA: TGTGCCAGCAGGATCGGGACTCCCGGGGAGCTGTTTTTT. Translated, it gives CASRIGTPGELFF.

This clonotype was detected a few times. The genes are TRBV6-5 and TRBJ2-5; 7 nucleotides line up with TRBD1. CDR1 and CDR2 (germline): MNHEY, SVGAGI. The J segment lost 3 bases and the V segment lost 6 bases, leaving 4 bases of the junction unmatched. CDR3 length: 13 amino acids. The CDR3 DNA sequence: TGTGCCAGCAGGCCGACAGGGAAAGAGACCCAGTACTTC. Encoded protein: CASRPTGKETQYF.